This T cell receptor beta chain was found in a study of blood T cells in healthy people across ages. Together with a sample-barcoded 5' primer, a J-beta primer mix was included in a second PCR lasting about 6 to 12 cycles. TCRdb itself ran the 5' RACE reads through MiXCR, one entry per CDR3 protein. The repertoire consists of around 800,000 distinct CDR3 sequences, with about 53% occurring once and the leading ten covering 40% to 50%. The CDR3 is 13 residues long. Germline-derived CDR1 and CDR2 are SGDLS and YYNGEE. The V and J ends lost 3 bases and 1 base respectively, with 8 bases between them. This sequence joins TRBV9 and TRBJ2-7; D not resolved. The TCR sequence derives from an older man in good health. The sequencing input was blood. The CDR3 DNA reads TGTGCCAGCAGCGCAAGACCGTCCTACGAGCAGTACTTC. Amino acid sequence: CASSARPSYEQYF.